The rows below give T cell receptor beta chains drawn from one sample of a study of shared clonotypes between healthy human individuals. Libraries were prepared by immunoSEQ multiplex PCR; TCRdb keeps only in-frame clonotypes and omits some of them. The sample shows about 2.1 million clones, 85% to 95% of them seen only once. Sequences were obtained from naive CD8+ T cells from PBMCs. Receptors originate from a young man in good health. Some clones in this sample may be carry-over from other donors' samples. The CDR3 runs from the conserved cysteine through the conserved F or W. A D gene is named only where the DNA matches it firmly. For some rows the clone size is stated as once, few or many, or as a class when expanded; others skip it.

j_call: TRBJ2-3
d_call: -
clone_size: -
cdr3_length: 16
v_call: TRBV4-2
cdr3_aa: CASSQGDGGWTDTQYF
cdr3_nt: TGTGCCAGCAGCCAGGGGGACGGTGGTTGGACAGATACGCAGTATTTT

j_call: TRBJ1-2
d_call: -
clone_size: -
cdr3_length: 15
v_call: TRBV7-9
cdr3_aa: CASSLLQGTNYGYTF
cdr3_nt: TGTGCCAGCAGCTTACTCCAGGGAACTAACTATGGCTACACCTTC

j_call: TRBJ2-1
d_call: -
clone_size: -
cdr3_length: 16
v_call: TRBV7-9
cdr3_aa: CASSLLDPRTYNEQFF
cdr3_nt: TGTGCCAGCAGCTTATTGGACCCTAGAACCTACAATGAGCAGTTCTTC

j_call: TRBJ2-6
d_call: -
clone_size: -
cdr3_length: 16
v_call: TRBV21-1
cdr3_aa: CASSRRKQIGANVLTF
cdr3_nt: TGTGCCAGCAGCCGGAGGAAGCAAATCGGGGCCAACGTCCTGACTTTC

j_call: TRBJ2-7
d_call: -
clone_size: -
cdr3_length: 16
v_call: TRBV4-2
cdr3_aa: CASSQLSGLGTYEQYF
cdr3_nt: TGTGCCAGCAGCCAACTATCCGGCCTTGGTACGTACGAGCAGTACTTC

j_call: TRBJ2-1
d_call: TRBD2
clone_size: -
cdr3_length: 16
v_call: TRBV7-9
cdr3_aa: CASSFPGLAGVNEQFF
cdr3_nt: TGTGCCAGCAGCTTCCCCGGACTAGCGGGAGTCAATGAGCAGTTCTTC

j_call: TRBJ1-2
d_call: TRBD1
clone_size: -
cdr3_length: 15
v_call: TRBV15
cdr3_aa: CATSEANRGPSGYTF
cdr3_nt: TGTGCCACCAGTGAGGCCAACAGGGGGCCTAGTGGCTACACCTTC

j_call: TRBJ1-1
d_call: TRBD1
clone_size: -
cdr3_length: 15
v_call: TRBV7-9
cdr3_aa: CASSSGTGLNTEAFF
cdr3_nt: TGTGCCAGCAGCTCTGGGACAGGGTTGAACACTGAAGCTTTCTTT

j_call: TRBJ2-1
d_call: TRBD2
clone_size: -
cdr3_length: 15
v_call: TRBV11-2
cdr3_aa: CASSLEPSGNNEQFF
cdr3_nt: TGTGCCAGCAGCTTAGAGCCTAGCGGGAATAATGAGCAGTTCTTC

j_call: TRBJ2-5
d_call: -
clone_size: -
cdr3_length: 13
v_call: TRBV9
cdr3_aa: CASSATWRETQYF
cdr3_nt: TGTGCCAGCAGCGCGACATGGCGGGAGACCCAGTACTTC

j_call: TRBJ1-2
d_call: TRBD1
clone_size: -
cdr3_length: 16
v_call: TRBV15
cdr3_aa: CATSSDRGPSNYGYTF
cdr3_nt: TGTGCCACCAGCAGCGACAGGGGACCGTCTAACTATGGCTACACCTTC

j_call: TRBJ2-1
d_call: TRBD2
clone_size: -
cdr3_length: 19
v_call: TRBV5-1
cdr3_aa: CASSLEILVTSGADNEQFF
cdr3_nt: TGCGCCAGCAGCTTGGAGATCCTGGTGACTAGCGGAGCAGACAATGAGCAGTTCTTC

j_call: TRBJ1-1
d_call: -
clone_size: -
cdr3_length: 12
v_call: TRBV10-3
cdr3_aa: CAIRDMGTEAFF
cdr3_nt: TGTGCCATCAGGGACATGGGCACTGAAGCTTTCTTT

j_call: TRBJ2-1
d_call: TRBD2
clone_size: -
cdr3_length: 14
v_call: TRBV4-2
cdr3_aa: CASSLAPGGRDPFF
cdr3_nt: TGTGCCAGCAGCCTGGCCCCGGGAGGCCGTGATCCGTTCTTC

j_call: TRBJ1-2
d_call: TRBD1
clone_size: -
cdr3_length: 16
v_call: TRBV9
cdr3_aa: CASSPIPGQGIYGYTF
cdr3_nt: TGTGCCAGCAGCCCCATCCCGGGACAGGGGATCTATGGCTACACCTTC

j_call: TRBJ2-3
d_call: -
clone_size: -
cdr3_length: 14
v_call: TRBV7-2
cdr3_aa: CASSSLWGTDTQYF
cdr3_nt: TGTGCCAGCAGCTCGCTTTGGGGCACAGATACGCAGTATTTT

j_call: TRBJ2-3
d_call: -
clone_size: -
cdr3_length: 12
v_call: TRBV11-2
cdr3_aa: CASSPSEGTQYF
cdr3_nt: TGTGCCAGCAGCCCCTCGGAGGGTACGCAGTATTTT

j_call: TRBJ2-7
d_call: -
clone_size: -
cdr3_length: 14
v_call: TRBV10-3
cdr3_aa: CAIREPGTQYEQYF
cdr3_nt: TGTGCCATCAGGGAGCCCGGGACACAATACGAGCAGTACTTC

j_call: TRBJ1-1
d_call: -
clone_size: once
cdr3_length: 14
v_call: TRBV6-5
cdr3_aa: CASSYSGTNTEAFF
cdr3_nt: TGTGCCAGCAGTTACTCCGGGACGAACACTGAAGCTTTCTTT

j_call: TRBJ2-1
d_call: -
clone_size: -
cdr3_length: 15
v_call: TRBV19
cdr3_aa: CASSGGLAGPAEQFF
cdr3_nt: TGTGCCAGTAGTGGGGGTTTGGCGGGACCGGCTGAGCAGTTCTTC

j_call: TRBJ2-1
d_call: TRBD2
clone_size: once
cdr3_length: 17
v_call: TRBV18
cdr3_aa: CASSPPGLAGNYNEQFF
cdr3_nt: TGTGCCAGCTCACCACCGGGACTAGCGGGAAATTACAATGAGCAGTTCTTC

j_call: TRBJ2-1
d_call: -
clone_size: -
cdr3_length: 15
v_call: TRBV9
cdr3_aa: CASSVGGFSYNEQFF
cdr3_nt: TGTGCCAGCAGCGTAGGCGGATTCTCCTACAATGAGCAGTTCTTC

j_call: TRBJ1-3
d_call: -
clone_size: -
cdr3_length: 17
v_call: TRBV4-1
cdr3_aa: CASSQDQSYPLGNTIYF
cdr3_nt: TGCGCCAGCAGCCAAGATCAAAGTTACCCTCTCGGAAACACCATATATTTT

j_call: TRBJ1-2
d_call: -
clone_size: -
cdr3_length: 14
v_call: TRBV7-9
cdr3_aa: CASSSGRDGYGYTF
cdr3_nt: TGTGCCAGCAGCTCCGGAAGGGATGGCTATGGCTACACCTTC

j_call: TRBJ2-5
d_call: TRBD1
clone_size: -
cdr3_length: 13
v_call: TRBV2
cdr3_aa: CASRDRGGETQYF
cdr3_nt: TGTGCCAGCAGGGACAGGGGAGGGGAGACCCAGTACTTC

j_call: TRBJ1-5
d_call: -
clone_size: -
cdr3_length: 15
v_call: TRBV19
cdr3_aa: CASTQATYSNQPQHF
cdr3_nt: TGTGCCAGTACACAGGCTACATATAGCAATCAGCCCCAGCATTTT

j_call: TRBJ2-7
d_call: -
clone_size: -
cdr3_length: 12
v_call: TRBV9
cdr3_aa: CASSDPRNEQYF
cdr3_nt: TGTGCCAGCAGCGACCCTAGGAACGAGCAGTACTTC

j_call: TRBJ2-5
d_call: -
clone_size: -
cdr3_length: 11
v_call: TRBV5-1
cdr3_aa: CASSTLETQYF
cdr3_nt: TGCGCCAGCAGCACTCTAGAGACCCAGTACTTC

j_call: TRBJ2-4
d_call: -
clone_size: -
cdr3_length: 14
v_call: TRBV21-1
cdr3_aa: CASSKQTHQNIQYF
cdr3_nt: TGTGCCAGCAGCAAACAAACTCACCAAAACATTCAGTACTTC

j_call: TRBJ2-1
d_call: TRBD1
clone_size: -
cdr3_length: 15
v_call: TRBV7-9
cdr3_aa: CASSPGQGAVNEQFF
cdr3_nt: TGTGCCAGCAGCCCAGGACAGGGCGCAGTGAATGAGCAGTTCTTC

j_call: TRBJ2-1
d_call: TRBD2
clone_size: -
cdr3_length: 18
v_call: TRBV5-1
cdr3_aa: CASSLAVLAGKAYNEQFF
cdr3_nt: TGCGCCAGCAGCTTGGCCGTCTTAGCGGGAAAGGCCTACAATGAGCAGTTCTTC

j_call: TRBJ2-3
d_call: -
clone_size: few
cdr3_length: 11
v_call: TRBV18
cdr3_aa: CASSPGDTQYF
cdr3_nt: TGTGCCAGCTCACCAGGGGATACGCAGTATTTT

j_call: TRBJ2-2
d_call: -
clone_size: -
cdr3_length: 17
v_call: TRBV5-6
cdr3_aa: CASSLNPRTVNTGELFF
cdr3_nt: TGTGCCAGCAGCTTGAACCCGAGGACAGTGAACACCGGGGAGCTGTTTTTT

j_call: TRBJ1-4
d_call: TRBD1
clone_size: -
cdr3_length: 16
v_call: TRBV5-1
cdr3_aa: CASSLDGTGGNEKLFF
cdr3_nt: TGCGCCAGCAGCTTGGATGGGACAGGGGGAAATGAAAAACTGTTTTTT

j_call: TRBJ2-1
d_call: -
clone_size: -
cdr3_length: 16
v_call: TRBV19
cdr3_aa: CASSIFFTGGHNEQFF
cdr3_nt: TGTGCCAGTAGTATCTTCTTTACAGGCGGGCACAATGAGCAGTTCTTC

j_call: TRBJ2-3
d_call: -
clone_size: -
cdr3_length: 15
v_call: TRBV27
cdr3_aa: CASSLMALQADTQYF
cdr3_nt: TGTGCCAGCAGTTTAATGGCTCTCCAGGCCGATACGCAGTATTTT

j_call: TRBJ2-7
d_call: -
clone_size: -
cdr3_length: 14
v_call: TRBV5-4
cdr3_aa: CASSPRDRIYEQYF
cdr3_nt: TGTGCCAGCAGCCCCCGGGACCGAATTTACGAGCAGTACTTC

j_call: TRBJ1-2
d_call: TRBD1
clone_size: -
cdr3_length: 16
v_call: TRBV27
cdr3_aa: CASSLDRDRGSHGYTF
cdr3_nt: TGTGCCAGCAGTTTAGACAGGGACAGGGGTAGCCATGGCTACACCTTC

j_call: TRBJ2-1
d_call: TRBD1
clone_size: -
cdr3_length: 15
v_call: TRBV5-5
cdr3_aa: CASNPSGQGYNEQFF
cdr3_nt: TGTGCCAGCAACCCTTCGGGACAGGGCTACAATGAGCAGTTCTTC

j_call: TRBJ2-5
d_call: TRBD1
clone_size: few
cdr3_length: 16
v_call: TRBV7-8
cdr3_aa: CASSHGQATVQETQYF
cdr3_nt: TGTGCCAGCAGCCACGGACAGGCAACTGTCCAGGAGACCCAGTACTTC

j_call: TRBJ2-3
d_call: -
clone_size: -
cdr3_length: 14
v_call: TRBV2
cdr3_aa: CASSESTDTDTQYF
cdr3_nt: TGTGCCAGCAGTGAAAGCACGGACACAGATACGCAGTATTTT

j_call: TRBJ2-5
d_call: TRBD1
clone_size: -
cdr3_length: 16
v_call: TRBV4-1
cdr3_aa: CASSQYPGQRQETQYF
cdr3_nt: TGCGCCAGCAGCCAATATCCGGGACAGAGACAAGAGACCCAGTACTTC

j_call: TRBJ2-5
d_call: -
clone_size: -
cdr3_length: 14
v_call: TRBV7-3
cdr3_aa: CASSRLRGWEGQYF
cdr3_nt: TGTGCCAGCAGCCGTCTCAGGGGCTGGGAGGGCCAGTACTTC

j_call: TRBJ1-2
d_call: TRBD1
clone_size: once
cdr3_length: 14
v_call: TRBV7-8
cdr3_aa: CASSLAGTGYGYTF
cdr3_nt: TGTGCCAGCAGCTTAGCGGGGACAGGCTATGGCTACACCTTC

j_call: TRBJ2-5
d_call: -
clone_size: -
cdr3_length: 12
v_call: TRBV6-5
cdr3_aa: CASTDLGETQYF
cdr3_nt: TGTGCCAGCACTGACCTAGGGGAGACCCAGTACTTC

j_call: TRBJ1-5
d_call: -
clone_size: -
cdr3_length: 19
v_call: TRBV28
cdr3_aa: CASSPLRAKLTSGNQPQHF
cdr3_nt: TGTGCCAGCAGCCCTCTTCGGGCCAAACTCACCAGTGGCAATCAGCCCCAGCATTTT

j_call: TRBJ1-1
d_call: TRBD1
clone_size: -
cdr3_length: 13
v_call: TRBV27
cdr3_aa: CASWDRLNTEAFF
cdr3_nt: TGTGCCAGTTGGGACAGATTGAACACTGAAGCTTTCTTT

j_call: TRBJ2-1
d_call: -
clone_size: -
cdr3_length: 17
v_call: TRBV7-2
cdr3_aa: CASSSFGVPSSYNEQFF
cdr3_nt: TGTGCCAGCAGCTCCTTCGGGGTTCCTAGCTCCTACAATGAGCAGTTCTTC

j_call: TRBJ2-7
d_call: TRBD2
clone_size: once
cdr3_length: 17
v_call: TRBV14
cdr3_aa: CASSPSGSPLFYYEQYF
cdr3_nt: TGTGCCAGCAGCCCAAGCGGGAGTCCCCTCTTTTACTACGAGCAGTACTTC

j_call: TRBJ2-2
d_call: -
clone_size: -
cdr3_length: 16
v_call: TRBV11-2
cdr3_aa: CASSLVWPGNTGELFF
cdr3_nt: TGTGCCAGCAGCTTAGTATGGCCAGGGAACACCGGGGAGCTGTTTTTT

j_call: TRBJ2-1
d_call: -
clone_size: -
cdr3_length: 13
v_call: TRBV9
cdr3_aa: CASSPELKAKQFF
cdr3_nt: TGTGCCAGCAGCCCGGAGCTGAAGGCCAAGCAGTTCTTC

j_call: TRBJ2-1
d_call: TRBD2
clone_size: -
cdr3_length: 14
v_call: TRBV7-3
cdr3_aa: CASSYGTRNNEQFF
cdr3_nt: TGTGCCAGCAGCTACGGGACTAGAAACAATGAGCAGTTCTTC